This TCR beta chain was documented in a study of OX40 agonist ivuxolimab in advanced cancers. The CDR3 length is 15 residues. V gave up 5 bases and J gave up 4 bases, with 15 bases separating them. From germline, CDR1 is MDHEN and CDR2 SYDVKM. Sequencing was performed with immunoSEQ multiplex PCR; in TCRdb, only in-frame clones are kept and a portion is missing. The sample records tens of thousands of clones, 89% being singletons. Sequences were derived from CD4+ or CD8+ T cells sorted from blood, sampled in a trial of the OX40 agonist ivuxolimab. The clonotype originates from an adult with an advanced solid tumor such as melanoma, head and neck, liver or kidney cancer. The chain is built from TRBV28 and TRBJ2-1; tentative D call: TRBD1 (6 bases). CDR3 region: CASSPYRQAYNEQFF. CDR3 coding DNA: TGTGCCAGCAGTCCCTACCGACAGGCGTACAATGAGCAGTTCTTC.